This section outlines one T cell receptor beta chain sequence together with its context. Antigen: not known. This specimen belongs to a study of T-cell reconstitution after alpha-beta-depleted transplantation in children. Study results and caveats: Reportedly, only several hundred clones from non-depleted graft cells drove alpha-beta T-cell counts at about two months.

It was with unique molecular identifiers that the TCRbeta library was prepared. TCRdb reprocessed the PCR reads with MiXCR, giving one entry per CDR3 protein. The sample lists 450,000 to 700,000 distinct CDR3 sequences, 27% occurring once. V lost 11 bases to trimming and J lost 4 bases; unmatched junction nucleotides: 14. This CDR3 is 14 amino acids long. CDR1 MNHNS and CDR2 SASEGT come from the germline V gene. This sequence joins TRBV6-1 and TRBJ2-7, with 7 bases fitting TRBD1. This receptor was taken from a boy in the first two years of life with Wiskott-Aldrich syndrome, due to receive a stem cell transplant. Specimen: PBMCs, collected before TCRalphabeta/CD19-depleted stem cell transplant. The DNA for the CDR3 is TGTGCCTCAAAAAGGGACAGCTATTTATACGAGCAGTACTTC. Translating it yields CASKRDSYLYEQYF.